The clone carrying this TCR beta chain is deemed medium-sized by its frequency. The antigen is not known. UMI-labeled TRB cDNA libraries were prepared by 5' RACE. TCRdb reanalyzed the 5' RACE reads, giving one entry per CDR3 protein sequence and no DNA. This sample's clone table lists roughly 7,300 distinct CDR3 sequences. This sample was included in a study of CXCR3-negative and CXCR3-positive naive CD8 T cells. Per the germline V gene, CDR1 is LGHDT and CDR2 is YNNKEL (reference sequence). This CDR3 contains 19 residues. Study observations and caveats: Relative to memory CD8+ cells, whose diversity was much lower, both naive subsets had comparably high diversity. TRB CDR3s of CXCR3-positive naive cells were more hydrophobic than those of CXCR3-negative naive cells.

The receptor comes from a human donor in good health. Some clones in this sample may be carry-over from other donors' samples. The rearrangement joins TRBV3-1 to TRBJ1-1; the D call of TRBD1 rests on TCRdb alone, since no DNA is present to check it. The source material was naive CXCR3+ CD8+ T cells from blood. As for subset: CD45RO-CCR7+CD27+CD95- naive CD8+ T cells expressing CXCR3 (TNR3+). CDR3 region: CASSQVSSGTERGNTEAFF.